This T cell receptor beta chain was observed in a study of technical replicates of blood from a handful of donors. TCRdb's copy holds only in-frame clones and misses some; the assay was immunoSEQ multiplex PCR. There are around 90,000 clones in the sample; 90% to 95% occur only once, and 0.25% lies in the top ten. The germline CDR1 and CDR2 sequences are GTSNPN and SVGIG (reference sequence). V lost 0 bases, J lost 4 bases, and 3 bases stayed unmatched. The CDR3 sequence is 15 residues long. This clonotype was sampled from a human donor in good health. What was sequenced was T cells isolated from PBMCs. V is TRBV30 and J is TRBJ1-4; 9 bases align to TRBD1. CDR3 sequence reads: CAWSVGDRDNEKLFF. The CDR3 coding sequence is TGTGCCTGGAGTGTAGGGGACAGGGATAATGAAAAACTGTTTTTT.